Below, 10 T cell receptor beta chains from the same sample are listed, as sequenced in a study of T-cell reconstitution after alpha-beta-depleted transplantation in children. Unique molecular identifiers featured in how the TCRbeta library was prepared. TCRdb reprocessed the PCR reads via MiXCR and lists one record per CDR3 protein. The table lists about 97,000 distinct CDR3 sequences, approximately 6% of them singletons. The material was PBMCs, mostly from graft donor cells, obtained 60 days after TCRalphabeta/CD19-depleted stem cell transplant. These receptors came from a female patient aged 2-10 years who had a stem cell transplant for Fanconi anemia, so the T cells may come from the graft donor.

This clonotype was detected many times. This sequence joins TRBV5-8 and TRBJ2-3; 7 bases are a match to TRBD2. CDR3 length: 14 residues. The trim removed 0 bases at V and 14 bases at J, leaving 12 bases unmatched. Germline-derived CDR1 and CDR2 are SGHTS and YDEGEE. The chain's CDR3 is CASSLGILASFWYF. The CDR3 bases are TGTGCCAGCAGCTTGGGAATACTAGCGTCCTTTTGGTATTTT.

In this sample, this clonotype turned up a few times. V gene TRBV18 combines with J gene TRBJ1-6, with a weak D call TRBD1 (6 bases). From germline, CDR1 is KGHSH and CDR2 LQKENI. Deletions cut 2 bases from V and 7 bases from J, with 9 bases between. The CDR3 has 14 residues. CDR3 region: CASSPYRENSPLHF. The DNA of the CDR3 is TGTGCCAGCTCACCATACAGGGAGAATTCACCCCTCCACTTT.

This clonotype has more than one count but fewer than ten. V and J are TRBV7-2 and TRBJ2-5; 8 bases are a match to TRBD2. V shed 2 bases, J shed 7 bases, and the junction held 12 bases outside the gene matches. CDR1 SGHTA and CDR2 FQGNSA come from the germline V gene. The CDR3 runs 16 residues. The CDR3 here is CASSLIKAGEFWTQYF. The CDR3 coding sequence is TGTGCCAGCAGCTTAATTAAAGCGGGGGAATTCTGGACCCAGTACTTC.

This clonotype was seen at least ten times. V usage is TRBV4-1 and J usage is TRBJ2-1, with no clear D. CDR3 size: 15 residues. Germline CDR1 and CDR2: MGHRA and YSYEKL. V was trimmed by 1 base and J by 0 bases, leaving 7 bases between them. The CDR3 coding sequence is TGCGCCAGCAGCCAAGGCAGGATCTCCTACAATGAGCAGTTCTTC. Protein: CASSQGRISYNEQFF.

The genes are TRBV7-8 and TRBJ2-1; 9 bases fit TRBD1. This CDR3 contains 16 residues. Germline V CDR1 and CDR2: SGHVS, FQNEAQ. The junction had 9 bases not matched to a gene; V was cut back by 3 bases and J by 6 bases. The CDR3 here is CASSLGGTGIRNEQFF. CDR3 bases: TGTGCCAGCAGCTTGGGGGGGACAGGGATACGCAATGAGCAGTTCTTC.

This clonotype was counted a few times. The rearrangement uses TRBV5-1 and TRBJ2-1; 7 bases fit TRBD2. Unmatched junction bases numbered 7, after V lost 0 bases and J lost 4 bases. Germline CDR1 reads SGHRS; CDR2 reads YFSETQ. There are 16 residues in the CDR3. The CDR3 DNA follows: TGCGCCAGCAGCTTGGGGTTGGCGGGGGTTTACAATGAGCAGTTCTTC. Translation gives CASSLGLAGVYNEQFF.

A remark on this clonotype: Just one base apart from a much larger clone, this may be a read error. This chain links TRBV13 with TRBJ2-1; D might be TRBD1 or TRBD2, each matching 5 bases. CDR1 is PRHDT and CDR2 is FYEKMQ in the germline V gene (reference sequence). With 4 bases removed from V and 1 base from J, the gap between germline ends came to 17 bases. The CDR3 contains 17 residues. The CDR3 DNA reads as TGTGCCAGCAGCTCCGCCGGGACCGGCCTTTCCTACAATGAGCAGTTCTTC. Translated: CASSSAGTGLSYNEQFF.

The CDR3 DNA sequence: TGTGCCAGCAGCTATACCGGGACACCTAGCACAGATACGCAGTATTTT. Protein product: CASSYTGTPSTDTQYF. This chain uses TRBV7-3 with TRBJ2-3, with D perhaps TRBD1 (6 bases). The germline V and J ends were trimmed by 4 bases and 0 bases, with 14 bases remaining between them. Germline V gene data show CDR1 as SGHTA and CDR2 as FQGTGA. The CDR3 runs to 16 residues.

This clonotype was found a few times. This sequence joins TRBV18 and TRBJ2-3; D remains ambiguous. This CDR3 is 14 amino acids long. Germline assignment: CDR1 KGHSH and CDR2 LQKENI. V was trimmed by 1 base and J by 0 bases, leaving 5 bases between them. This CDR3 is CASSPQVSTDTQYF. CDR3 bases: TGTGCCAGCTCACCACAGGTTAGCACAGATACGCAGTATTTT.

This clonotype was seen at least ten times. The rearrangement uses TRBV12-3 or TRBV12-4 and TRBJ2-5; 8 bases match TRBD1. Trimming at V came to 6 bases and at J to 4 bases, leaving 7 bases not matched to a gene. CDR3 length: 14 amino acids. CDR3 in amino acids: CASRTTGVGETQYF. CDR3 coding DNA: TGTGCCAGCAGGACGACAGGGGTAGGAGAGACCCAGTACTTC.